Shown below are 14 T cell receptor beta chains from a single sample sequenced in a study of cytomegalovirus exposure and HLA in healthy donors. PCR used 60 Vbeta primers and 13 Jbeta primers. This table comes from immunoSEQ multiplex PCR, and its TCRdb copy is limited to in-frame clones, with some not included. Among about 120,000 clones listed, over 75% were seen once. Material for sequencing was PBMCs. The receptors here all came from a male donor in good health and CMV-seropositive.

The CDR3 nucleotides are TGTGCCAGCAGCCGCTCAGGGGGAGCACCCTACGAGCAGTACTTC. It specifies CASSRSGGAPYEQYF. J is TRBJ2-7 and V is TRBV7-8; 7 bases match TRBD1. Germline values: CDR1 SGHVS, CDR2 FQNEAQ. CDR3 length: 15 amino acids. Trimming at V came to 5 bases and at J to 2 bases, leaving 9 bases not matched to a gene.

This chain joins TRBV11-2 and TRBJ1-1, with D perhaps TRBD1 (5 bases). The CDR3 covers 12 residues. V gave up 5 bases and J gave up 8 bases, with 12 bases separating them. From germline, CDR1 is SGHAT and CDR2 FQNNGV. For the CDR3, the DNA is TGTGCCAGCAGCCCGGACACCACCGAAGCTTTCTTT. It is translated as CASSPDTTEAFF. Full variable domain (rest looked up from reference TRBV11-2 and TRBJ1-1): EAGVAQSPRYKIIEKRQSVAFWCNPISGHATLYWYQQILGQGPKLLIQFQNNGVVDDSQLPKDRFSAERLKGVDSTLKIQPAKLEDSAVYLCASSPDTTEAFFGQGTRLTVV.

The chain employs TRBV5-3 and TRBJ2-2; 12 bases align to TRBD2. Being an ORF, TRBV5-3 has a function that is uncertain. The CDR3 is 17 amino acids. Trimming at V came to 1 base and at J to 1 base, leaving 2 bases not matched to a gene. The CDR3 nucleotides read TGTGCCAGAAGCTTGACACTAGCGGGAGGGAACACCGGGGAGCTGTTTTTT. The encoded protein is CARSLTLAGGNTGELFF.

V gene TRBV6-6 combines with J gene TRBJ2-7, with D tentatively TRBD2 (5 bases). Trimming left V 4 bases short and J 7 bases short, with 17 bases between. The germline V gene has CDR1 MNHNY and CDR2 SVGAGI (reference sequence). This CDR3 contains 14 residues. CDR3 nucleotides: TGTGCCAGCAGTTTCGACCGCATGTCGGGAGAGCAGTACTTC. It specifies CASSFDRMSGEQYF.

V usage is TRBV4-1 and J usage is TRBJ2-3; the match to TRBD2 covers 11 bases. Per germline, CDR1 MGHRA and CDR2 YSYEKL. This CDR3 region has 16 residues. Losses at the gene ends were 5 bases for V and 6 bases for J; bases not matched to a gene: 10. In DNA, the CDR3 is TGCGCCAGCAGCTTATTCACTAGCGGGAGTCAGGATACGCAGTATTTT. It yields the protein CASSLFTSGSQDTQYF.

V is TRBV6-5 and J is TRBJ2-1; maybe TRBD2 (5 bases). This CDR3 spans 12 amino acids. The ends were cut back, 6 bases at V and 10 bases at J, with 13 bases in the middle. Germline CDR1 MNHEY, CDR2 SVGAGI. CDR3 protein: CASSQGTGEQFF. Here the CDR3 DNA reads TGTGCCAGCAGCCAAGGAACGGGAGAGCAGTTCTTC.

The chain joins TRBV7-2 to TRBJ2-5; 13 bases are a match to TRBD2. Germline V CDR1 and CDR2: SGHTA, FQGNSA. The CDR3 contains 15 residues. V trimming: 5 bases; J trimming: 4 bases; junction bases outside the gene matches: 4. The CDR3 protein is CASSVGLAGVETQYF. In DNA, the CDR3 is TGTGCCAGCAGCGTCGGACTAGCGGGGGTAGAGACCCAGTACTTC.

The CDR3 protein is CASSAGREHTF. For the CDR3, the DNA is TGTGCCAGCAGCGCGGGACGAGAGCACACCTTC. The V and J genes are TRBV11-2 and TRBJ1-2, with D tentatively TRBD1 (5 bases). The CDR3 is 11 amino acids. V lost 5 bases to trimming and J lost 12 bases, with 13 bases between them. Germline values: CDR1 SGHAT, CDR2 FQNNGV. Full variable domain (outside the CDR3, taken from reference TRBV11-2 and TRBJ1-2): EAGVAQSPRYKIIEKRQSVAFWCNPISGHATLYWYQQILGQGPKLLIQFQNNGVVDDSQLPKDRFSAERLKGVDSTLKIQPAKLEDSAVYLCASSAGREHTFGSGTRLTVV.

The CDR3 coding sequence is TGCGCCAGCAGTGAGTCGGGACAGTCCTACGAGCAGTACTTC. Translation: CASSESGQSYEQYF. The chain carries TRBV10-1 and TRBJ2-7; TRBD1 aligns across 7 bases. Trimming removed 0 bases from V and 1 base from J; junction bases left unmatched: 0. The CDR3 runs 14 residues. CDR1 and CDR2 from the germline V gene are WNHNN and SYGVQD (reference sequence).

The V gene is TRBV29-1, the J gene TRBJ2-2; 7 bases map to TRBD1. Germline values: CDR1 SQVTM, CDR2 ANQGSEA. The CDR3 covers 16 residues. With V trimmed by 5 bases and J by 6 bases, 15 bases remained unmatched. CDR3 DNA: TGCAGCGTTTCACCCCTAGGACAGGCCGGGTCCGGGGAGCTGTTTTTT. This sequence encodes CSVSPLGQAGSGELFF.

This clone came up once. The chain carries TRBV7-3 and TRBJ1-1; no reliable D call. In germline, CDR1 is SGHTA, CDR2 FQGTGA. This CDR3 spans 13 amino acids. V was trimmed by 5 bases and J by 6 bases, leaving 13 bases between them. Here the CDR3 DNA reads TGTGCCAGCAGCCCAGGAGGCAGCCCTGAAGCTTTCTTT. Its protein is CASSPGGSPEAFF.

The CDR3 nucleotides are TGTGCCAGCAGCCAGACAGGGTCGGCTTCACCCCTCCACTTT. It codes for CASSQTGSASPLHF. The V gene is TRBV7-9, the J gene TRBJ1-6; TRBD1 matches at 7 bases. CDR1 and CDR2 from the germline V gene are SEHNR and FQNEAQ (reference sequence). Trimming cost V 5 bases and J 9 bases; bases outside gene matches: 7. The CDR3 runs 14 residues.

CDR3 region: CASSRGQGIHGYTF. In DNA, the CDR3 is TGTGCCAGCAGCCGAGGACAGGGAATTCATGGCTACACCTTC. This chain connects TRBV6-5 to TRBJ1-2; 8 bases line up with TRBD1. The CDR3 has 14 amino acids. Germline trimming cut 6 bases from V and 6 bases from J; bases unmatched to any gene: 9. CDR1 is MNHEY and CDR2 is SVGAGI in the germline V gene.

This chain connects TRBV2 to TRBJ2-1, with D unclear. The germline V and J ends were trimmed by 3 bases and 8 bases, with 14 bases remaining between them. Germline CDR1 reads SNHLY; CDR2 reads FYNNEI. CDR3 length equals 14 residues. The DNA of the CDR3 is TGTGCCAGCAGTGACAGGCCCACGTTGGATGAGCAGTTCTTC. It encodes CASSDRPTLDEQFF.